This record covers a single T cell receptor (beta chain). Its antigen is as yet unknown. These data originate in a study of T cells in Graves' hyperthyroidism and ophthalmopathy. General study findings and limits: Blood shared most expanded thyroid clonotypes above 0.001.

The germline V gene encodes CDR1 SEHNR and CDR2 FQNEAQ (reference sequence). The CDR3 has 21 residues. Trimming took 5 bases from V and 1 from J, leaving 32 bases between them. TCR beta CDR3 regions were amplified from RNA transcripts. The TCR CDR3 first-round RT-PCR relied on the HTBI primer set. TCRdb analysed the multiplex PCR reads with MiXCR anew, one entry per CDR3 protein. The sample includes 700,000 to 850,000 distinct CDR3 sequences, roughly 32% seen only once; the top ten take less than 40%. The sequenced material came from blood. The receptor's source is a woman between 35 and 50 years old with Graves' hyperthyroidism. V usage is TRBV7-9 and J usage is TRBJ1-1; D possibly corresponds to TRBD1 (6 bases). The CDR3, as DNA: TGTGCCAGCAGCCGCGTATTTTTGACACGGGGGGCTAAGGTCGGGAACACTGAAGCTTTCTTT. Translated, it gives CASSRVFLTRGAKVGNTEAFF.